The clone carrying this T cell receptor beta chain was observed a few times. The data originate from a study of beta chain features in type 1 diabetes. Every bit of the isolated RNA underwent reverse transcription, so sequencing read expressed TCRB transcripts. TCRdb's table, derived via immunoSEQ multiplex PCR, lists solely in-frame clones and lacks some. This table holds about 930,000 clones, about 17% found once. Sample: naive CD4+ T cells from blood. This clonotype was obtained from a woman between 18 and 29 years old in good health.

The CDR3 protein is CASTPPGGMNTEAFF. Written as DNA, the CDR3 is TGTGCCAGCACTCCCCCAGGAGGGATGAACACTGAAGCTTTCTTT. The rearrangement links TRBV6-5 to TRBJ1-1; no reliable D call. CDR3 length: 15 amino acids. Trimming shortened V by 7 bases and J by 0 bases, and 15 bases separated the two germline ends. Germline lookup yields CDR1 MNHEY and CDR2 SVGAGI.